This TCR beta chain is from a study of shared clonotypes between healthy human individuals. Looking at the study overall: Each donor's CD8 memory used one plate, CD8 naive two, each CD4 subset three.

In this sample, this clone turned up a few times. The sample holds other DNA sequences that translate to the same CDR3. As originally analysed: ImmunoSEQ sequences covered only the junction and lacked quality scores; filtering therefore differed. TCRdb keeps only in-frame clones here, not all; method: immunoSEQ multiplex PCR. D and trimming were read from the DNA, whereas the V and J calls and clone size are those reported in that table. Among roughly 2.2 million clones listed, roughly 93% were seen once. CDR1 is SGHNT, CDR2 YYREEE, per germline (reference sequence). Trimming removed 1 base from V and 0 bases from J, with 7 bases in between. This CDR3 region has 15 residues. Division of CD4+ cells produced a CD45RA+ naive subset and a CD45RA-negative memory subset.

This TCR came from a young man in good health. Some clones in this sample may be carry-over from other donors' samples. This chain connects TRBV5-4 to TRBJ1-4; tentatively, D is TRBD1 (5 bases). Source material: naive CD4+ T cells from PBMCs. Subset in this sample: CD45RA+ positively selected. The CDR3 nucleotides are TGTGCCAGCAGCTTGACAGGCGCAACTAATGAAAAACTGTTTTTT. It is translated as CASSLTGATNEKLFF.